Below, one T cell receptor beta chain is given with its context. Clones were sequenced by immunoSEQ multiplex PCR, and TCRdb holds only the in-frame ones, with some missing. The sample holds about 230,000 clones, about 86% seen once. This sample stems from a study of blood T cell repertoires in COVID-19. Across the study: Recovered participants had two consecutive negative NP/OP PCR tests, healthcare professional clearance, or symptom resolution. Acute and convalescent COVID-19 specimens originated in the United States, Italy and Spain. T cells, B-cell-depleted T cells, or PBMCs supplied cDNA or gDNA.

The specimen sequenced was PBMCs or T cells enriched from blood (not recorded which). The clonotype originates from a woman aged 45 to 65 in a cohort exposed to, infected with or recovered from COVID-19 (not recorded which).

CDR3 sequence: CASSPYEVAGEKLFF. The CDR3 nucleotides are TGTGCCAGCTCACCATATGAGGTTGCGGGAGAAAAACTGTTTTTT. The chain joins TRBV18 to TRBJ1-4; D gene ambiguous. The CDR3 sequence is 15 residues long. Germline V gives CDR1 KGHSH, CDR2 LQKENI. V dropped 2 bases and J dropped 8 bases, with 15 bases sitting between them.